This entry is about one TCR beta chain. The CDR3 totals 16 residues. V shed 2 bases, J shed 5 bases, and the junction held 4 bases outside the gene matches. In germline, CDR1 is SGHRS, CDR2 YFSETQ. The record originates from a study of blood T cell repertoires in COVID-19. About the study: There were acute and convalescent COVID-19 samples, and they came from the United States, Italy and Spain. In each case, the material was cDNA or gDNA derived from T cells, B-cell-depleted T cells, or PBMCs.

As processed by the authors: Amplification from reference gene primers served as the basis for estimated nucleated cell counts. The repertoire was sequenced with immunoSEQ multiplex PCR; TCRdb's copy has only in-frame clones and lacks some. D and trimming were read from the DNA, whereas the V and J calls and clone size are those reported in that table. Of fewer than 150,000 clones in the sample, 70% to 90% were seen once. This clonotype was obtained from a man aged 45-60 years with acute or convalescent COVID-19. The gene calls are TRBV5-1 and TRBJ2-1; 13 positions match TRBD2. The material sequenced was peripheral blood. The CDR3 is CASSLTSGRAHNEQFF. The CDR3 DNA follows: TGCGCCAGCAGCTTAACTAGCGGGAGGGCCCACAATGAGCAGTTCTTC.